The 31 T cell receptor beta chains below all came from one sample that was sequenced in a study of T cell clonality in common variable immunodeficiency. This table comes from immunoSEQ multiplex PCR, and its TCRdb copy is limited to in-frame clones, with some not included. The sample shows 40,000 to 55,000 clones, none of them appearing just once. The sequencing sample was made of peripheral blood mononuclear cells. The receptor set was obtained from a person aged 18 to 75 in good health.

This clone was observed many times. The CDR3 goes on 3 residues after the read ends, and that part is filled in from the germline J gene. The chain carries TRBV6-2 or TRBV6-3 and TRBJ2-7; no clear D. V was trimmed by 6 bases and J by 3 bases, leaving 15 bases between them. This CDR3 is 14 amino acids long. Germline V lookup: CDR1 MNHEY, CDR2 SVGEGT. CDR3 bases read: TGTGCCAGCAGCCCGATATCGCCGGTCTACGAG. Protein: CASSPISPVYE. The full CDR3 reads CASSPISPVYEQYF.

This clone was recorded many times. The missing CDR3 end, 3 residues past where the read stops, is filled in from the germline J gene. The chain recombines TRBV6-1 with TRBJ1-1, with no clear D. The CDR3 totals 16 residues. CDR1 is MNHNS, CDR2 SASEGT, per germline. V was cut by 2 bases and J by 1 base, with 14 bases left in between. CDR3 DNA, as far as it was read: TGTGCCAGCAGTGAAAGGCGAGGCGGAACGAACACTGAA. Translation gives CASSERRGGTNTE. The CDR3 in full is CASSERRGGTNTEAFF.

This clone was detected many times. The CDR3 goes on 3 residues after the read ends, and that part is filled in from the germline J gene. This chain joins TRBV10-3 and TRBJ2-7; D possibly corresponds to TRBD2 (6 bases). The V gene's germline CDR1 is ENHRY and CDR2 SYGVKD. This CDR3 has 11 amino acids. V was clipped by 11 bases and J by 0 bases, with 8 bases between them. The covered CDR3 bases are TGTGCCGGCGGGGACTCCTACGAG. Translated: CAGGDSYE. The full CDR3 protein is CAGGDSYEQYF.

This clone was recorded at least ten times. The DNA ends 3 residues before the CDR3 does, and the rest of the CDR3 is filled in from the germline J gene. The chain is built from TRBV6-2 or TRBV6-3 and TRBJ1-2; 7 nucleotides line up with TRBD1. The CDR3 consists of 12 residues. Germline CDR1 reads MNHEY; CDR2 reads SVGEGT. The chain's CDR3 is CASGQQGNRYTF. The CDR3 bases that were read are TGTGCCAGCGGCCAACAGGGGAATCGC.

This clone has at least ten counts. From the germline J gene comes the end of the CDR3, since the read stops 3 residues before it. This chain joins TRBV20-1 and TRBJ2-1, with 7 bases matching TRBD2. The CDR3 runs to 17 residues. The J segment lost 0 bases and the V segment lost 1 base, leaving 9 bases of the junction unmatched. Germline assignment: CDR1 DFQATT and CDR2 SNEGSKA (reference sequence). The part of the CDR3 DNA that was read is TGCAGTGCTAGAGTCGGGTGGGGGGGGGTCTCCTACAATGAG. Translating gives CSARVGWGGVSYNE. The complete CDR3 sequence is CSARVGWGGVSYNEQFF.

This clone was seen many times. The sequenced fragment ends 3 residues before the CDR3 boundary, so the rest is inferred from the germline J gene. The rearrangement uses TRBV19 and TRBJ2-2, with TRBD1 matching 11 bases. Germline V gives CDR1 LNHDA, CDR2 SQIVND (reference sequence). The CDR3 loop spans 17 amino acids. V shed 7 bases and J 4 bases; nucleotides not matched to a gene: 11. Partial CDR3 DNA: TGTGCCAGTACCCCTGGGACAGGGGGAATACTCACCGGGGAG. Protein sequence: CASTPGTGGILTGE. The whole CDR3 region reads CASTPGTGGILTGELFF.

There are many counts of this clone. One end of the junction varies from germline; a read error may be responsible. The read halts 3 residues ahead of the CDR3 end, with the missing end drawn from the germline J gene. The chain is built from TRBV4-2 and TRBJ2-7; TRBD2 aligns across 9 bases. CDR1 and CDR2 from the germline V gene are LGHNA and YNFKEQ. This CDR3 contains 14 residues. The CDR3 spells CASSGGYSSYEQYF. The part of the CDR3 DNA that was read is TGCGCCAGCAGCGGGGGGTATAGCTCCTACGAG.

This clone was seen repeatedly, ten times or more. The read falls 3 residues short of the CDR3 end, and the missing part is taken from the germline J gene. The chain uses TRBV30 and TRBJ1-2, with D hard to call. Germline CDR1 is GTSNPN and CDR2 is SVGIG (reference sequence). V lost 1 base and J 1 base, leaving 10 bases between the germline ends. This CDR3 comprises 14 residues. Incomplete CDR3 DNA: TGTGCCTGGAGTGGGGCAGGCCTTAACTATGGC. Translated: CAWSGAGLNYG. The full-length CDR3 reads as CAWSGAGLNYGYTF.

This clone came up many times. With the read ending 3 residues before the CDR3 end, the germline J gene is used to fill in that end. V gene TRBV19 combines with J gene TRBJ1-2; D is perhaps TRBD1 (6 bases). The CDR3 sequence is 14 residues long. CDR1 and CDR2 from the germline V gene are LNHDA and SQIVND (reference sequence). Incomplete CDR3 DNA: TGTGCCAGTAATCCTGCAGGGGCCGGTAAGGGC. It specifies CASNPAGAGKG. The CDR3 as a whole reads CASNPAGAGKGYTF.

This clone was recorded at least ten times. The observed sequence ends 3 residues before the CDR3 terminus, with the missing tail filled in from the germline J gene. This chain connects TRBV7-2 to TRBJ2-3; D remains ambiguous. CDR1 and CDR2 (germline): SGHTA, FQGNSA. This CDR3 has 14 residues. V lost 0 bases to trimming and J lost 1 base, with 5 bases between them. The sequenced CDR3 bases are TGTGCCAGCAGCTTAGCTTCTGGCACAGATACG. Protein sequence: CASSLASGTDT. The whole CDR3 protein is CASSLASGTDTQYF.

This clone appeared many times. The CDR3 end lies 3 residues beyond the end of the read and is filled in from the germline J gene. The chain employs TRBV19 and TRBJ1-1, with D possibly matching TRBD1 (6 bases). CDR1 and CDR2 (germline): LNHDA, SQIVND (reference sequence). This CDR3 has 15 residues. V lost 1 base and J lost 1, with 10 bases in between. The CDR3 here is CASSIVQTGNTEAFF. The CDR3 bases that were read are TGTGCCAGTAGTATAGTCCAGACAGGGAACACTGAA.

At least ten counts were recorded for this clone. The read falls 3 residues short of the CDR3 end, and the missing part is taken from the germline J gene. This chain connects TRBV4-2 to TRBJ1-2; D might be TRBD1 (6 bases). The V gene's germline CDR1 is LGHNA and CDR2 YNFKEQ. The CDR3 sequence is 14 residues long. Incomplete CDR3 DNA: TGTGCCAGCAGCCAAGATCGAACAGGGATGGGC. As protein: CASSQDRTGMG. The CDR3 as a whole reads CASSQDRTGMGYTF.

This clone has ten or more counts. Read data end 3 residues before the CDR3 end; the end is taken from the germline J gene. The chain recombines TRBV13 with TRBJ2-2; no definite D call. Germline assignment: CDR1 PRHDT and CDR2 FYEKMQ (reference sequence). The CDR3 sequence is 14 residues long. CDR3 DNA (partial): TGTGCCAGCAGCCTGATGGATGGGCATGAAAAG. Its protein is CASSLMDGHEK. The full CDR3 sequence reads CASSLMDGHEKLFF.

This clone was seen many times. The CDR3 end is not reached by the read, which stops 3 residues before it; the germline J gene fills it in. This chain links TRBV29-1 with TRBJ1-5; D may be TRBD1 (6 bases). There are 15 residues in the CDR3. The germline V gene has CDR1 SQVTM and CDR2 ANQGSEA. The germline V and J ends were trimmed by 6 bases and 0 bases, with 15 bases remaining between them. CDR3 residues: CSVGSRQDSNQPQHF. The sequenced part of the CDR3 DNA is TGCAGCGTCGGTAGCCGACAGGATAGCAATCAGCCC.

This clone was seen repeatedly, ten times or more. The CDR3 end is not reached by the read, which stops 3 residues before it; the germline J gene fills it in. The chain uses TRBV7-9 and TRBJ2-7, with D perhaps matching TRBD1 (6 bases). Germline values: CDR1 SEHNR, CDR2 FQNEAQ (reference sequence). The CDR3 loop spans 15 amino acids. The ends were cut back, 4 bases at V and 2 bases at J, with 15 bases in the middle. The CDR3: CASSSPTGQTYEQYF. The CDR3 DNA, read in part, is TGTGCCAGCAGCTCCCCGACGGGACAAACCTACGAG.

This clone was recorded at least ten times. The junction shows a germline mismatch at one end, possibly a read error. The read falls 3 residues short of the CDR3 end, and the missing part is taken from the germline J gene. The chain carries TRBV4-2 and TRBJ2-7; maybe TRBD1 (6 bases). The germline V gene has CDR1 LGHNA and CDR2 YNFKEQ. This CDR3 region has 15 residues. Partial CDR3 DNA: TGCGCCAGCAGCCAAGGACGCCAGGGGATGAACGAG. Translated, it gives CASSQGRQGMNE. The entire CDR3 is CASSQGRQGMNEQYF.

Points on this clone: Read coverage stops 3 residues before the CDR3 terminus; the germline J gene supplies the remainder. V usage is TRBV5-5 and J usage is TRBJ2-3; 7 bases align to TRBD1. Per the germline V gene, CDR1 is SGHKS and CDR2 is YYEKEE (reference sequence). The CDR3 runs to 15 residues. The CDR3 bases that were read are TGTGCCAGCAGTTGGGGCCGGACAGGAAATCAGCCG. This gives the protein CASSWGRTGNQP. The entire CDR3 reads CASSWGRTGNQPQYF.

At least ten counts were recorded for this clone. The read terminates 3 residues before the CDR3 end, so the remaining end is supplied by the germline J gene. The chain couples TRBV10-1 to TRBJ2-3; TRBD1 aligns across 10 bases. The V gene's germline CDR1 is WNHNN and CDR2 SYGVQD (reference sequence). The V and J ends lost 4 bases and 4 bases, in that order; junction bases with no gene match: 8. CDR3 length: 16 amino acids. The CDR3: CASSVSGQGIADTQYF. CDR3 DNA (partial): TGCGCCAGCAGTGTTTCGGGACAGGGGATCGCAGATACG.

This clone was picked up many times. The CDR3 end falls 3 residues outside the read, so it is completed with the germline J gene. The chain uses TRBV20-1 and TRBJ2-1; D perhaps matches TRBD2 (5 bases). CDR3 length equals 16 residues. Trimming pared 1 base from V and 0 bases from J, leaving 13 bases between. The germline CDR1 and CDR2 sequences are DFQATT and SNEGSKA (reference sequence). Incomplete CDR3 DNA: TGCAGTGCTAGAGTCCTTAGCGCTAGCTCCTACAATGAG. This translates into CSARVLSASSYNE. From start to end, the CDR3 is CSARVLSASSYNEQFF.

This clone was recorded at least ten times. The read comes to an end 3 residues before the CDR3 does, leaving the germline J gene to fill in the end. This chain joins TRBV5-1 and TRBJ2-7; the D gene is possibly TRBD1 (5 bases). Germline V gene sequence: CDR1 SGHRS, CDR2 YFSETQ. The V end was cut by 4 bases, the J end by 1 base, with 12 bases between. This CDR3 spans 14 amino acids. CDR3 region: CASSQRTPSYEQYF. The covered CDR3 bases are TGCGCCAGCAGCCAACGGACACCTTCCTACGAG.

There are many counts of this clone. Read data end 3 residues before the CDR3 end; the end is taken from the germline J gene. The rearrangement uses TRBV5-1 and TRBJ2-2, with D possibly TRBD1 on 6 matching bases. The CDR3 runs 19 residues. Germline V gene sequence: CDR1 SGHRS, CDR2 YFSETQ. Between the trimmed V and J ends, which lost 0 bases and 2 bases, there was a span of 20 bases. The chain's CDR3 is CASSLAFPRTVINTGELFF. The DNA read from the CDR3 is TGCGCCAGCAGCTTGGCATTCCCCAGGACAGTCATTAACACCGGGGAG.

This clone was seen many times. The read halts 3 residues ahead of the CDR3 end, with the missing end drawn from the germline J gene. V usage is TRBV5-1 and J usage is TRBJ1-6; D unclear. This CDR3 region has 13 residues. Trimming removed 0 bases at V and 9 bases at J, with 7 bases between. CDR1 and CDR2 (germline): SGHRS, YFSETQ. The CDR3 protein is CASSLERGSPLHF. The sequenced CDR3 bases are TGCGCCAGCAGCTTGGAAAGAGGTTCACCC.

This clone was found many times. The sequence runs out 3 residues before the end of the CDR3; the remainder is reconstructed from the germline J gene. V is TRBV28 and J is TRBJ2-7; D might be TRBD1 (6 bases). The CDR3 totals 14 residues. Germline CDR1 MDHEN, CDR2 SYDVKM. V lost 2 bases to trimming and J lost 0 bases, with 8 bases between them. The CDR3 loop is CASSLTGSSYEQYF. The CDR3 DNA, read in part, is TGTGCCAGCAGTTTAACAGGGAGCTCCTACGAG. The full variable domain, its missing parts supplied by reference TRBV28 and TRBJ2-7, is DVKVTQSSRYLVKRTGEKVFLECVQDMDHENMFWYRQDPGLGLRLIYFSYDVKMKEKGDIPEGYSVSREKKERFSLILESASTNQTSMYLCASSLTGSSYEQYFGPGTRLTVT.

This clone was counted at least ten times. The CDR3 end falls 3 residues outside the read, so it is completed with the germline J gene. The V gene is TRBV27, the J gene TRBJ2-3, with 9 bases that match TRBD2. V was clipped by 3 bases and J by 8 bases; unmatched bases: 12. This CDR3 has 16 amino acids. Germline CDR1 is MNHEY and CDR2 is SMNVEV (reference sequence). The CDR3: CASSFSAGGPQGTQYF. The sequenced part of the CDR3 DNA is TGTGCCAGCAGTTTTTCAGCGGGGGGTCCCCAGGGTACG.

There are a few counts of this clone. The read gets to within 3 residues of the CDR3 end, and the germline J gene fills in the rest. The chain links TRBV7-6 to TRBJ1-1; 9 nucleotides align to TRBD1. Germline CDR1 and CDR2: SGHVS and FNYEAQ. The CDR3 is 14 amino acids. J lost 6 bases, V lost 1 base, and 3 bases had no gene match. The CDR3 sequence: CASSLGQGEAEAFF. Partial CDR3 DNA: TGTGCCAGCAGCTTAGGACAGGGGGAGGCTGAA.

This clone was found many times. CDR3 DNA (partial): TGCAGTGCCCCCCGGGGTGCGGGCAATGAG. Amino acids: CSAPRGAGNE. The full CDR3 protein is CSAPRGAGNEQFF. The V and J genes are TRBV20-1 and TRBJ2-1, with D possibly TRBD2 on 5 matching bases. The read ends 3 residues before the CDR3 terminus; that terminus is restored from the germline J gene. Deletions cut 6 bases from V and 6 bases from J, with 15 bases between. CDR1 and CDR2 from the germline V gene are DFQATT and SNEGSKA (reference sequence). The CDR3 has 13 amino acids.

Many counts were recorded for this clone. The sequence runs out 3 residues before the end of the CDR3; the remainder is reconstructed from the germline J gene. V gene TRBV30 combines with J gene TRBJ1-2; 7 positions agree with TRBD1. This CDR3 is 13 amino acids long. Germline assignment: CDR1 GTSNPN and CDR2 SVGIG (reference sequence). The CDR3 reads CAWRTGFTQGYTF. The sequenced CDR3 bases are TGTGCCTGGAGGACAGGGTTCACGCAAGGC.

This clone has a count of ten or more. The CDR3 end is not reached by the read, which stops 3 residues before it; the germline J gene fills it in. This chain uses TRBV7-2 with TRBJ1-1; a possible D gene is TRBD1 (5 bases). This CDR3 is built from 12 residues. Germline CDR1 and CDR2: SGHTA and FQGNSA. Trimming left V 5 bases short and J 4 bases short, with 8 bases between. CDR3 DNA (partial): TGTGCCAGCAGCCGGGGGGGCACTGAA. It is translated as CASSRGGTE. The whole CDR3 protein is CASSRGGTEAFF.

This clone was counted at least ten times. The sequence runs out 3 residues before the end of the CDR3; the remainder is reconstructed from the germline J gene. The chain has TRBV20-1 and TRBJ2-3, with a weak D call TRBD2 (5 bases). CDR1 DFQATT and CDR2 SNEGSKA come from the germline V gene (reference sequence). This CDR3 is built from 15 residues. Between the trimmed V and J ends, which lost 0 bases and 0 bases, there was a span of 10 bases. The CDR3 loop reads CSARDFGGSTDTQYF. The CDR3 bases that were read are TGCAGTGCTAGAGATTTTGGCGGGAGCACAGATACG.

At least ten counts were recorded for this clone. The CDR3 sequence is CASSLGAGAGANVLTF. The sequenced CDR3 bases are TGCGCCAGCAGCTTGGGGGCAGGGGCTGGGGCCAACGTC. The chain joins TRBV5-1 to TRBJ2-6; D may be TRBD1 (6 bases). The read terminates 3 residues ahead of where the CDR3 ends, so the germline J gene completes it. The CDR3 consists of 16 residues. Germline V gene data show CDR1 as SGHRS and CDR2 as YFSETQ. V was shortened by 0 bases and J by 2 bases, with 9 bases between the two germline ends.

About this clone: The CDR3 goes on 3 residues after the read ends, and that part is filled in from the germline J gene. The chain links TRBV6-2 or TRBV6-3 to TRBJ1-2; tentative D call: TRBD1 (5 bases). Germline CDR1 MNHEY, CDR2 SVGEGT. CDR3 length: 15 amino acids. The CDR3 sequence is CASSYAGPLRDTYTF. The CDR3 DNA, read in part, is TGTGCCAGCAGTTATGCGGGGCCTCTGAGAGATACC.